These T cell receptor beta chains were read from a single sample in a study of blood T cell repertoires in COVID-19. The table came from immunoSEQ multiplex PCR; TCRdb's copy has only in-frame clones and leaves some out. The data contain about 210,000 clones, 84% of them singletons. Sequenced material: peripheral blood. These receptors originate from a woman aged 50 to 60 with active or convalescent COVID-19. The CDR3 runs from the conserved cysteine through the conserved F or W. A D gene is named only where the DNA matches it firmly. The size field is filled for only some rows; it gives once, few, many or a size class.

clone size	D gene	V gene	J gene	CDR3 length	CDR3 protein	CDR3 DNA
once	TRBD2	TRBV18	TRBJ2-1	19	CASLGSGTSGGSSYNEQFF	TGTGCCAGCCTTGGGTCCGGGACTAGCGGGGGGAGCTCCTACAATGAGCAGTTCTTC
.	.	TRBV7-2	TRBJ1-5	14	CASSLGASNQPQHF	TGTGCCAGCAGCTTGGGGGCGAGCAATCAGCCCCAGCATTTT
.	.	TRBV18	TRBJ1-2	13	CASSPAEDYGYTF	TGTGCCAGCTCACCTGCGGAAGACTATGGCTACACCTTC
.	.	TRBV2	TRBJ2-2	15	CASTKGGANTGELFF	TGTGCCAGCACAAAAGGGGGGGCTAACACCGGGGAGCTGTTTTTT
.	.	TRBV18	TRBJ1-1	18	CASSPLQGQTLMNTEAFF	TGTGCCAGCTCACCTTTACAGGGTCAAACCCTTATGAACACTGAAGCTTTCTTT
.	TRBD1	TRBV27	TRBJ2-2	15	CASSLELQGTGELFF	TGTGCCAGCAGTTTGGAGTTACAGGGGACCGGGGAGCTGTTTTTT
.	TRBD2	TRBV4-1	TRBJ2-7	15	CASSPLAGGNYEQYF	TGCGCCAGCAGCCCTCTAGCGGGAGGGAATTACGAGCAGTACTTC
.	TRBD1	TRBV9	TRBJ2-3	16	CASKRLGQGIADTQYF	TGTGCCAGCAAGCGATTGGGACAGGGGATCGCAGATACGCAGTATTTT
.	.	TRBV6-4	TRBJ1-2	13	CASSENGNYGYTF	TGTGCCAGCAGTGAGAACGGGAACTATGGCTACACCTTC
.	.	TRBV3-1/TRBV3-2	TRBJ1-2	14	CASSPRWQAYGYTF	TGTGCCAGCAGCCCCCGTTGGCAGGCCTATGGCTACACCTTC
once	TRBD1	TRBV18	TRBJ1-6	15	CASSPPPGGNSPLHF	TGTGCCAGCTCACCACCGCCAGGGGGCAATTCACCCCTCCACTTT
.	TRBD1	TRBV19	TRBJ1-2	15	CASSRQGALGYGYTF	TGTGCCAGTAGTAGACAGGGGGCGCTCGGCTATGGCTACACCTTC
.	.	TRBV24-1	TRBJ2-2	15	CATSDPGIGTGELFF	TGTGCCACCAGTGACCCAGGGATTGGTACCGGGGAGCTGTTTTTT
.	TRBD1	TRBV10-3	TRBJ2-5	14	CAISGMTGEETQYF	TGTGCCATCAGTGGCATGACAGGGGAAGAGACCCAGTACTTC
few	.	TRBV3-1/TRBV3-2	TRBJ1-6	14	CASSLWGGSSPLHF	TGTGCCAGCAGCCTTTGGGGGGGCAGTTCACCCCTCCACTTT
.	TRBD1	TRBV7-8	TRBJ1-1	16	CASSTPTGAWNTEAFF	TGTGCCAGCAGCACACCAACAGGGGCATGGAACACTGAAGCTTTCTTT
.	TRBD1	TRBV7-9	TRBJ2-1	14	CASSLTTGDNEQFF	TGTGCCAGCAGCTTGACGACAGGGGACAATGAGCAGTTCTTC
.	.	TRBV6-1	TRBJ1-5	16	CASSEAEGAGDQPQHF	TGTGCCAGCAGTGAAGCCGAAGGCGCGGGGGATCAGCCCCAGCATTTT
.	TRBD1	TRBV29-1	TRBJ2-7	13	CSAFRDRGGEQYF	TGCAGCGCCTTCAGGGACAGGGGAGGCGAGCAGTACTTC
.	.	TRBV7-6	TRBJ2-6	16	CASSLRGGLGANVLTF	TGTGCCAGCAGCTTAAGGGGGGGGCTTGGGGCCAACGTCCTGACTTTC
.	.	TRBV6-5	TRBJ1-1	13	CASRRTGNTEAFF	TGTGCCAGCCGGAGGACCGGGAACACTGAAGCTTTCTTT
.	TRBD1	TRBV11-2	TRBJ1-5	16	CASSLGDRVSNQPQHF	TGTGCCAGCAGCTTAGGTGACAGGGTGAGCAATCAGCCCCAGCATTTT
.	TRBD1	TRBV11-2	TRBJ2-5	14	CASSKQGAGETQYF	TGTGCCAGCAGCAAACAGGGGGCCGGGGAGACCCAGTACTTC